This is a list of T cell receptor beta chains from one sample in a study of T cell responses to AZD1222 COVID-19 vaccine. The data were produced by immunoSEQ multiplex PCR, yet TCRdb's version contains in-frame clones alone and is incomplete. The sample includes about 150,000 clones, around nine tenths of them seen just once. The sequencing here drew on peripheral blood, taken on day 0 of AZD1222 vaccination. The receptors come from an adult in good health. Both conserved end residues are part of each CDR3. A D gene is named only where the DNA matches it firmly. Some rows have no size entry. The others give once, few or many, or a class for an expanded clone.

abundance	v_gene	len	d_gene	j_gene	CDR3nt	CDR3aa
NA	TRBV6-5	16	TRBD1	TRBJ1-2	TGTGCCAGCAGTTACTCGGGGCAGGGGGGTAGCTATGGCTACACCTTC	CASSYSGQGGSYGYTF
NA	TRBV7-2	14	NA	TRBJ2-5	TGTGCCAGCAGCTTAGGGTATCTTAGAGAGACCCAGTACTTC	CASSLGYLRETQYF
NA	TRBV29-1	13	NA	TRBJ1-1	TGCAGCGTTGTCTGGGGTCCCTACACTGAAGCTTTCTTT	CSVVWGPYTEAFF
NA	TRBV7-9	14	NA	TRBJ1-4	TGTGCCAGCTCCTCGGGCACAACTAATGAAAAACTGTTTTTT	CASSSGTTNEKLFF
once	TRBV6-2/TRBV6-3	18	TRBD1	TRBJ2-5	TGTGCCAGCAGTTACTCGACCCCGGACAGGGAGGTAGGGGAGACCCAGTACTTC	CASSYSTPDREVGETQYF
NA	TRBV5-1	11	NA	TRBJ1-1	TGCGCCAGCAGCTTCGGAAATGAAGCTTTCTTT	CASSFGNEAFF
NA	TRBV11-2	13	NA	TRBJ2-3	TGTGCCAGCCACACGGGGGGCACAGATACGCAGTATTTT	CASHTGGTDTQYF
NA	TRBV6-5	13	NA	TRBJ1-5	TGTGCCAGCAAGAGGCTCGGATTACAGCCCCAGCATTTT	CASKRLGLQPQHF
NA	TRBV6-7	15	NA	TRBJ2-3	TGTGCCAGCAGGCGCTCCGCGGATGGCACAGATACGCAGTATTTT	CASRRSADGTDTQYF
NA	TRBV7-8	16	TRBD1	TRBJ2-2	TGTGCCAGCAGCTCCCCCGGGACAGGGTACACCGGGGAGCTGTTTTTT	CASSSPGTGYTGELFF
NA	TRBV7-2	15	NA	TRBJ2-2	TGTGCCAGCAGCGCGGGACTCGTGAACACCGGGGAGCTGTTTTTT	CASSAGLVNTGELFF
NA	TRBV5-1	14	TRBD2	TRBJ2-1	TGCGCCAGCAGCCCAAGCGGGAACTACAATGAGCAGTTCTTC	CASSPSGNYNEQFF
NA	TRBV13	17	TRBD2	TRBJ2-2	TGTGCCAGCAGCGGCGGAGGGACTAGCGGGAGGACCGGGGAGCTGTTTTTT	CASSGGGTSGRTGELFF
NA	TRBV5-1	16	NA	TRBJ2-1	TGCGCCAGCAGCTTGGACCCTAGCGCGGCCTACAATGAGCAGTTCTTC	CASSLDPSAAYNEQFF
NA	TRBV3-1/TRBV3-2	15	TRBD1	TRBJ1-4	TGTGCCAGCAGCCAGGACAGGGCAACTAATGAAAAACTGTTTTTT	CASSQDRATNEKLFF
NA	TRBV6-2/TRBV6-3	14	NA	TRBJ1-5	TGTGCCAGCAGCCAAGACACCTACAATCAGCCCCAGCATTTT	CASSQDTYNQPQHF
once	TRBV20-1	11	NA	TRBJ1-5	TGCAGTGCTGGTATAAATCAGCCCCAGCATTTT	CSAGINQPQHF
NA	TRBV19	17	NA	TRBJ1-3	TGTGCCAGTGCAGCCGGGGGACATCAGAGCTCTGGAAACACCATATATTTT	CASAAGGHQSSGNTIYF
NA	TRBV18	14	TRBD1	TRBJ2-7	TGTGCCAGCTCACCCCGACAGGGCCCCTACGAGCAGTACTTC	CASSPRQGPYEQYF
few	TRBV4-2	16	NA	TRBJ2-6	TGTGCCAGCAGCCAAGATCATCTCTCTGGGGCCAACGTCCTGACTTTC	CASSQDHLSGANVLTF
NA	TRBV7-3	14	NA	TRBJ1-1	TGTGCCAGCAGACCCGGACATACGAACACTGAAGCTTTCTTT	CASRPGHTNTEAFF
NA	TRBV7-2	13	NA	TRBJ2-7	TGTGCCAGCAGCCCACATCTTGGGTACGAGCAGTACTTC	CASSPHLGYEQYF
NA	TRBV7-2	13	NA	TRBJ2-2	TGTGCCAGCAGCCCTAGGAACACCGGGGAGCTGTTTTTT	CASSPRNTGELFF
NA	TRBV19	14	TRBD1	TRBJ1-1	TGTGCCAGTAGTATGGGGACAGTCTCTACTGAAGCTTTCTTT	CASSMGTVSTEAFF
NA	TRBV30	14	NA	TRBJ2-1	TGTGCCTGGGCCCCGGAAGAAGCGGAGGGTGAGCAGTTCTTC	CAWAPEEAEGEQFF
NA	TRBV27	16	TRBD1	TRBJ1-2	TGTGCCAGCGGAAACCTCAGAGGGGGCACTAACTATGGCTACACCTTC	CASGNLRGGTNYGYTF
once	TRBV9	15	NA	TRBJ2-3	TGTGCCAGCAGCGTAGGCCCCCTGGACATTTATACGCAGTATTTT	CASSVGPLDIYTQYF
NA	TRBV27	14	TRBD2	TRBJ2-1	TGTGCCAGCAGGTCACTAGCGGGAGTCAATGAGCAGTTCTTC	CASRSLAGVNEQFF
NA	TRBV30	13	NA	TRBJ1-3	TGTGCCTGGAGTCGGGGCTCTGGAAACACCATATATTTT	CAWSRGSGNTIYF
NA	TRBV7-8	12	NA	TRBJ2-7	TGTGCCAGCAGCTTAACCGGGACCGAGCAGTACTTC	CASSLTGTEQYF
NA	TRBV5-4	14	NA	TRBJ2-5	TGTGCCAGCAGCCCGGGACACGGAGGAGAGACCCAGTACTTC	CASSPGHGGETQYF
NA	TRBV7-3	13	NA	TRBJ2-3	TGTGCCAGCAGCCCCATCCCAACGGATACGCAGTATTTT	CASSPIPTDTQYF
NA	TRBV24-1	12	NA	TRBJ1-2	TGTGCCACCAGTGATTTCGGCTATGGCTACACCTTC	CATSDFGYGYTF